The source of this T cell receptor beta chain is a study of blood T cells in healthy people across ages. Study findings and constraints: No conclusive comparison of naive versus antigen-experienced cells was possible with unsorted PBMCs. Diversity of TCR beta per million T cells declined in a roughly linear way with age.

This clonotype was recorded many times. Its target is not known. Then a second PCR, running roughly 7 to 12 cycles, was carried out with a sample-barcoded 5' primer and a J-beta primer mix. MiXCR was run by TCRdb on the 5' RACE reads, yielding one entry per CDR3 protein. Of some 790,000 distinct CDR3 sequences in the sample, 29% are singletons; the top ten hold approximately 15%. Russia was home to the donors, healthy Caucasian individuals aged roughly 6 to 95. Researchers report isolating at least 7 million PBMCs per sample. V lost 5 bases to trimming and J lost 2 bases; unmatched junction nucleotides: 4. Looked up from germline, CDR1 is SGHTA and CDR2 is FQGNSA. CDR3 length equals 15 residues.

The J gene is TRBJ2-7, the V gene TRBV7-2; 12 nucleotides agree with TRBD2. This TCR was recovered from a woman of 80 years or more in good health. The sequenced sample consisted of blood. The CDR3 sequence is CASSPGLAGPYEQYF. CDR3 nucleotides: TGTGCCAGCAGCCCAGGACTAGCGGGGCCCTACGAGCAGTACTTC.